A selection of T cell receptor beta chains follows, all from one sample in a study of blood T cell repertoires in COVID-19. Measured with immunoSEQ multiplex PCR; TCRdb has only the in-frame clones, and not every one. The table shows roughly 250,000 clones, with 85% to 90% occurring only once. What was sequenced was peripheral blood. The origin of the receptors is a woman younger than 45 with COVID-19, enrolled during active disease. Both conserved end residues are part of each CDR3. Each record gives: D gene, V gene, J gene, clone size, CDR3 DNA, CDR3 protein. D genes are given only for firm matches. Not every row has a clone size; where given, it reads once, few, many or a size class.

>TRBD1|TRBV7-9|TRBJ2-7|.
TGTGCCAGCAGTCCACCGGGACAGGGGGCTTACGAGCAGTACTTC
CASSPPGQGAYEQYF
>TRBD2|TRBV6-4|TRBJ2-3|.
TGTGCCAGCCGACTTAGCGGGGCCGGCACAGATACGCAGTATTTT
CASRLSGAGTDTQYF
>.|TRBV4-1|TRBJ2-3|.
TGCGCCAGCAGCCAGAGCCCCAGGGGGGAGGCAGATACGCAGTATTTT
CASSQSPRGEADTQYF
>TRBD2|TRBV5-1|TRBJ2-7|once
TGCGCCAGCTCCCACACTAGCGGGGTCTACGAGCAGTACTTC
CASSHTSGVYEQYF
>TRBD1|TRBV19|TRBJ2-4|.
TGTGCCAGTAGTATACTCGCGGGACAGGGAAAAAACATTCAGTACTTC
CASSILAGQGKNIQYF
>.|TRBV25-1|TRBJ1-1|.
TGTGCCAGCAGTCCACCCATGGCTCAGAACACTGAAGCTTTCTTT
CASSPPMAQNTEAFF
>TRBD1|TRBV5-1|TRBJ2-7|.
TGCGCCAGCAGCTTAGAATCGGGGACAGCTCAGCAGTACTTC
CASSLESGTAQQYF
>.|TRBV19|TRBJ2-3|few
TGTGCCAGTAGGTCCCGCCCGGGGGAAACCACAGATACGCAGTATTTT
CASRSRPGETTDTQYF
>TRBD2|TRBV4-1|TRBJ2-7|few
TGCGCCAGCAGCCAGATGATATCACGGGAGGGACCGGGCGTTATCCACGAGCAGTACTTC
CASSQMISREGPGVIHEQYF
>TRBD1|TRBV5-4|TRBJ2-7|.
TGTGCCAGCAGCCCTAGGACAGGGGTATACGAGCAGTACTTC
CASSPRTGVYEQYF
>.|TRBV4-1|TRBJ2-5|.
TGCGCCAGCAGCCAAGTAGACTTCCCAGTTTTGGACTTC
CASSQVDFPVLDF
>TRBD1|TRBV14|TRBJ1-2|.
TGTGCCAGCAGCCAAGATTGGACAGGGGGTAACTATGGCTACACCTTC
CASSQDWTGGNYGYTF
>TRBD1|TRBV5-8|TRBJ1-1|few
TGTGCCAGCAGCTGGACAGGGGTGGATGCTTTCTTT
CASSWTGVDAFF
>TRBD2|TRBV9|TRBJ2-5|.
TGTGCCAGCAGTAGAAGCGGGGGGCCTCAAGAGACCCAGTACTTC
CASSRSGGPQETQYF
>TRBD2|TRBV24-1|TRBJ2-1|.
TGTGCCACCAGTGAGGCGCACGGGGGGTTATACAATGAGCAGTTCTTC
CATSEAHGGLYNEQFF
>TRBD1|TRBV19|TRBJ1-2|once
TGTGCCAGTAGTATAGCGGGACAGGGAAACTATGGCTACACCTTC
CASSIAGQGNYGYTF
>TRBD1|TRBV7-9|TRBJ1-6|once
TGTGCCAGCACCACCGGGACAGGGAATTCACCCCTCCACTTT
CASTTGTGNSPLHF
>.|TRBV12-3/TRBV12-4|TRBJ1-1|.
TGTGCCAGCAGTTTGCGGTTGAACACTGAAGCTTTCTTT
CASSLRLNTEAFF
>.|TRBV6-5|TRBJ2-7|.
TGTGCCAGCAGTCCAACTCATACGAGCTCCTACGAGCAGTACTTC
CASSPTHTSSYEQYF
>.|TRBV4-1|TRBJ1-1|.
TGCGCCACCTTGGGGGGGGCTGAAGCTTTCTTT
CATLGGAEAFF
>TRBD1|TRBV19|TRBJ2-7|.
TGTGCCAGTAGTCTAGACCTCTATTTTACCGTTGGGACAGGGGGACCCGAGCAGTACTTC
CASSLDLYFTVGTGGPEQYF
>.|TRBV6-5|TRBJ2-7|.
TGTGCCAACGGGGACTCCTACGAGCAGTACTTC
CANGDSYEQYF
>TRBD1|TRBV4-1|TRBJ1-2|once
TGCGCCAGCAGCCAGCGCCTTGTTCGGGACAGGGGGGTCAACTATGGCTACACCTTC
CASSQRLVRDRGVNYGYTF
>.|TRBV7-6|TRBJ2-3|.
TGTGCCAGCAGCTTAGCGGGGGGGCTTAAGCAGGGGACAGATACGCAGTATTTT
CASSLAGGLKQGTDTQYF
>TRBD1|TRBV14|TRBJ2-3|.
TGTGCCAGCAGCCAAGACGACAGGGTCTGGACAGATACGCAGTATTTT
CASSQDDRVWTDTQYF
>TRBD2|TRBV28|TRBJ2-1|.
TGTGCCAGCAGAAGACGGGGACTAGCGGGGGACGAGCAGTTCTTC
CASRRRGLAGDEQFF
>.|TRBV5-1|TRBJ2-5|.
TGCGCCAGCAGCTTCAATTCGGAGCCCCAAGAGACCCAGTACTTC
CASSFNSEPQETQYF
>.|TRBV29-1|TRBJ2-7|.
TGCAGCGTTGAAGGCGAAACAGGGTTTCGGTACGAGCAGTACTTC
CSVEGETGFRYEQYF
>TRBD2|TRBV28|TRBJ2-5|.
TGTGCCAGCAATACCGGGACTAGTGTTCCAGAGACCCAGTACTTC
CASNTGTSVPETQYF
>.|TRBV6-1|TRBJ2-5|.
TGTGCCAGCAGTGAAGCGCGAGAGACCCAGTACTTC
CASSEARETQYF
>TRBD2|TRBV10-3|TRBJ2-3|.
TGTGCCATCAACGGGGGGGCCACAGATACGCAGTATTTT
CAINGGATDTQYF
>.|TRBV6-5|TRBJ2-7|.
TGTGCCAACGGTCCCCACCCGACAGACTCCTACGAGCAGTACTTC
CANGPHPTDSYEQYF
>.|TRBV5-1|TRBJ1-1|.
TGCGCCAGCAGCTTGGCGGTGGCAGGGTTGGGCACTGAAGCTTTCTTT
CASSLAVAGLGTEAFF
>.|TRBV28|TRBJ1-1|.
TGTGCCAGCAGGGCAACGCCCGGGGGGGGAGAGTTT
CASRATPGGGEF
>TRBD2|TRBV7-9|TRBJ2-5|once
TGTGCCAGCAGCGCCGGGACTAGCGGGGGCCTCCAAGAGACCCAGTACTTC
CASSAGTSGGLQETQYF
>TRBD2|TRBV5-1|TRBJ2-7|few
TGCGCCAGCAGCTTGACAGCGGGGGGTGGCTACGAGCAGTACTTC
CASSLTAGGGYEQYF
>.|TRBV4-1|TRBJ1-2|.
TGCGCCAGCAGCCAAGACGGGGCGAACAGGGTAATGAGTGGCTACACCTTC
CASSQDGANRVMSGYTF
>TRBD1|TRBV6-5|TRBJ1-1|.
TGTGCCAGCAGTTACTCGAGAGCCAGGGGGCACACTGAAGCTTTCTTT
CASSYSRARGHTEAFF
>TRBD1|TRBV11-3|TRBJ2-2|.
TGTGCCAGCAGCCGACAGGGCGCGAACACCGGGGAGCTGTTTTTT
CASSRQGANTGELFF
>.|TRBV20-1|TRBJ2-4|.
TGCAGTGCTAGTCAGGGACTGGTGAGCATTCAGTACTTC
CSASQGLVSIQYF
>TRBD2|TRBV18|TRBJ2-7|.
TGTGCCAGCTCACCACCGACCGGGAGGGGAGGCGAGCAGTACTTC
CASSPPTGRGGEQYF
>.|TRBV7-6|TRBJ1-2|.
TGTGCCAGCAGCCGGGGGGGGCAGGGTGGCTATGGCTACACCTTC
CASSRGGQGGYGYTF
>TRBD1|TRBV27|TRBJ1-6|.
TGTGCCAGCAGGCCAGACAGGGGCGCCTATAATTCACCCCTCCACTTT
CASRPDRGAYNSPLHF
>.|TRBV7-8|TRBJ2-7|.
TGTGCCAGCAGCTTATCGGCAGGTTGGGCGTACGAGCAGTACTTC
CASSLSAGWAYEQYF
>.|TRBV27|TRBJ2-5|.
TGTGCCAGTCACTCGGGACTGAGCCAAGAGACCCAGTACTTC
CASHSGLSQETQYF
>.|TRBV6-5|TRBJ2-3|.
TGTGCCAGCAGTTACGGCGGGCACACAGATACGCAGTATTTT
CASSYGGHTDTQYF
>.|TRBV30|TRBJ1-1|.
TGTGCCTGGAGTGGCCTAATCCCTGAAGCTTTCTTT
CAWSGLIPEAFF
>.|TRBV5-1|TRBJ2-3|.
TGCGCCAGCAGCTTGGACGGGGGTTCAGATACGCAGTATTTT
CASSLDGGSDTQYF
>.|TRBV5-5|TRBJ2-7|once
TGTGCCAGCAGCTTGTCCTTTTACGAGCAGTACTTC
CASSLSFYEQYF
>TRBD1|TRBV5-1|TRBJ1-2|.
TGCGCCAGCAGCTTAGCTCCGGGACAGAACTATGGCTACACCTTC
CASSLAPGQNYGYTF
>TRBD2|TRBV18|TRBJ2-3|.
TGTGCCAATGCGGGGACTAGCGGAACAGATACGCAGTATTTT
CANAGTSGTDTQYF
>TRBD2|TRBV7-9|TRBJ2-2|.
TGTGCCAGCAGCTCCGCCGGACTAGCGACGAACACCGGGGAGCTGTTTTTT
CASSSAGLATNTGELFF
>.|TRBV11-3|TRBJ2-7|once
TGTGCCAGCAGCCACCGGGGATCCTACGAGCAGTACTTC
CASSHRGSYEQYF
>.|TRBV9|TRBJ1-2|.
TGTGCCAGCAGCTTGCAGGGTTTTGACGGCTACACCTTC
CASSLQGFDGYTF
>.|TRBV5-1|TRBJ2-5|.
TGCGCCAGCAGCTTTACTAGTTACCAAGAGACCCAGTACTTC
CASSFTSYQETQYF
>TRBD2|TRBV11-3|TRBJ2-1|.
TGTGCCAGCAGCTTAGAAAGGACTAGTCTAGGGGAGCAGTTCTTC
CASSLERTSLGEQFF
>.|TRBV4-1|TRBJ2-1|.
TGCGCCAGCAGCCAGGCTAGGGGTTACAATGAGCAGTTCTTC
CASSQARGYNEQFF